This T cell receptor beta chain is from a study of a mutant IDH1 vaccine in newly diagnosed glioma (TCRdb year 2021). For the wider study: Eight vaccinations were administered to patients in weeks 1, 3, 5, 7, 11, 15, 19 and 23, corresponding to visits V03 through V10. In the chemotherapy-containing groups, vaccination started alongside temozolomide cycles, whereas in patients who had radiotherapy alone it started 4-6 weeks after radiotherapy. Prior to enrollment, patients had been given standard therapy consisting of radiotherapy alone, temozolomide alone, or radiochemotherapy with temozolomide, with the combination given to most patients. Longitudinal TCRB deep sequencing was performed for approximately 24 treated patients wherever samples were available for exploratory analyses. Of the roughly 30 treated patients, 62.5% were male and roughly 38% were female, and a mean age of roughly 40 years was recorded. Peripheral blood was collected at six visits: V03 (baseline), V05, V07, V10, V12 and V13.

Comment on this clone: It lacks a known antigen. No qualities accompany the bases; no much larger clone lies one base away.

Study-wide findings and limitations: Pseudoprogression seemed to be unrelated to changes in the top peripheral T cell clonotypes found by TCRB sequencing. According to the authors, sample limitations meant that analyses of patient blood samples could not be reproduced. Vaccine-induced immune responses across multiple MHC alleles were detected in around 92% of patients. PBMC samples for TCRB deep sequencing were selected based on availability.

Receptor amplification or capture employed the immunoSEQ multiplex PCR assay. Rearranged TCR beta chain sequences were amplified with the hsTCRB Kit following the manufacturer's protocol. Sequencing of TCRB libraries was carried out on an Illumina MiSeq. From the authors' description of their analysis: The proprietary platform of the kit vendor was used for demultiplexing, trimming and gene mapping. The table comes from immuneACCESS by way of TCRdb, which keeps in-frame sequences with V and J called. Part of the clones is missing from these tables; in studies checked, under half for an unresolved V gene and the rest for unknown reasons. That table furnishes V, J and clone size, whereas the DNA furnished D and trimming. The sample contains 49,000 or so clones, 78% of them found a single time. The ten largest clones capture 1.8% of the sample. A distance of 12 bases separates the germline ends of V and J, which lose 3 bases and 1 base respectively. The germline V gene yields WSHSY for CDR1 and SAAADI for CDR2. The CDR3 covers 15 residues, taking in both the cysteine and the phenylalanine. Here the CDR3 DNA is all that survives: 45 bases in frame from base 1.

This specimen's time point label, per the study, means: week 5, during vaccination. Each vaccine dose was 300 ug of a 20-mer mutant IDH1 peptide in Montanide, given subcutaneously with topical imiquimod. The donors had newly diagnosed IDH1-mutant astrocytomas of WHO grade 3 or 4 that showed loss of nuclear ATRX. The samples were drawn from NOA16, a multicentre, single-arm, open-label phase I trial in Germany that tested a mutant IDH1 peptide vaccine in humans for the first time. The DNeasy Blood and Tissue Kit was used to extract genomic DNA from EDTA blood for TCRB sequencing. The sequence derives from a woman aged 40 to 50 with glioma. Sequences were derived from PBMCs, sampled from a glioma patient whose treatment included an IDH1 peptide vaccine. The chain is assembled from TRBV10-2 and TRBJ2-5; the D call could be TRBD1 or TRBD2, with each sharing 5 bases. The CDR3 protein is CASSDLGTSQETQYF. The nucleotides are TGCGCCAGCAGTGACCTCGGGACGAGCCAAGAGACCCAGTACTTC.